This TCR beta chain was recorded in a study of T-cell memory formation after mild COVID-19. On this clonotype: Its matching antigen is unknown.

Regarding the study as a whole: Contracting CD8+ clones were enriched in EMRA, CD4+ mainly in CM and EM.

V was pared by 0 bases and J by 0 bases, with 7 bases between. The germline V gene encodes CDR1 SGHDT and CDR2 YYEEEE. CDR3 length: 15 amino acids. 5'RACE primed at constant segments yielded TCR alpha and TCR beta cDNA libraries bearing sample barcodes and UMIs. TCRdb itself ran the 5' RACE reads through MiXCR, one entry per CDR3 protein. The sample has 150,000 or so distinct CDR3 sequences; under 30% are singletons. The specimen sequenced was PBMCs or a T cell subset sorted from them (not recorded which). The sequence was collected from an adult woman who had mild COVID-19 (a few samples of this study predate the infection). Cell type and time point are not known. The chain uses TRBV5-6 and TRBJ2-1; D gene ambiguous. The CDR3, as DNA: TGTGCCAGCAGCTTGGGGCCCAACTCCTACAATGAGCAGTTCTTC. Encoded protein: CASSLGPNSYNEQFF.